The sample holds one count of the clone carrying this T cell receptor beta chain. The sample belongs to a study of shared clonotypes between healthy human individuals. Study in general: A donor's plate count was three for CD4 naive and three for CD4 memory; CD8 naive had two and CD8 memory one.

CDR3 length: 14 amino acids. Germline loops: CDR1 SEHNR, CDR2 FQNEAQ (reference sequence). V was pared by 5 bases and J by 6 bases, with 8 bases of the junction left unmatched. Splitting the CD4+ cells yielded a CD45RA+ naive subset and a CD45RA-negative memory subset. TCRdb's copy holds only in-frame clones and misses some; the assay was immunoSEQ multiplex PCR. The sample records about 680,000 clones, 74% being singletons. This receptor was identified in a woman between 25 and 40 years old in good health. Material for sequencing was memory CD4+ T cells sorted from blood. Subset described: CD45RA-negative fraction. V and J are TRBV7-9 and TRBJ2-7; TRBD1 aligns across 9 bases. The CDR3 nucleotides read TGTGCCAGCAGCGTCTTAGGGACAGGGACCGAGCAGTACTTC. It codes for CASSVLGTGTEQYF.